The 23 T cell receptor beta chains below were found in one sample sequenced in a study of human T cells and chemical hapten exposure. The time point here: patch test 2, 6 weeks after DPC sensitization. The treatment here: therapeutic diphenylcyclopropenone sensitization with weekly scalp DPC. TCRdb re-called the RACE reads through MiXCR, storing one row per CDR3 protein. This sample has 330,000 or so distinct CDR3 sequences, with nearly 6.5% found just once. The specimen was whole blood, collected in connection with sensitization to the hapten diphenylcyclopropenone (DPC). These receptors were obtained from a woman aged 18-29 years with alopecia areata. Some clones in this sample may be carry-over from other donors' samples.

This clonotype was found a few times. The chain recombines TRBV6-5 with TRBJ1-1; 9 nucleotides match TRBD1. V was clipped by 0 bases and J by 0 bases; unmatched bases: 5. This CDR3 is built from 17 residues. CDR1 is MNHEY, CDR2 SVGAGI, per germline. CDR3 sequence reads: CASSYSGTGFVNTEAFF. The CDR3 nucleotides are TGTGCCAGCAGTTACTCCGGGACAGGGTTTGTGAACACTGAAGCTTTCTTT.

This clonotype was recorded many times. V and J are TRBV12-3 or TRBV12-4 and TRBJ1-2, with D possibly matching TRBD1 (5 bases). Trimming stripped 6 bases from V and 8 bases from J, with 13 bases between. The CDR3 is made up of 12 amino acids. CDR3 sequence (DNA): TGTGCCAGCAGGAGCAGGGAGTCAGGCTACACCTTC. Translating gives CASRSRESGYTF.

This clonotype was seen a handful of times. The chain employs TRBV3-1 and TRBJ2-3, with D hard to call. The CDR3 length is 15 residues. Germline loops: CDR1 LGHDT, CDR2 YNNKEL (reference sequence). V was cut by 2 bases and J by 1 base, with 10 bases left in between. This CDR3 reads CASSQRAIRTDTQYF. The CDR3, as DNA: TGTGCCAGCAGCCAAAGGGCGATACGCACAGATACGCAGTATTTT.

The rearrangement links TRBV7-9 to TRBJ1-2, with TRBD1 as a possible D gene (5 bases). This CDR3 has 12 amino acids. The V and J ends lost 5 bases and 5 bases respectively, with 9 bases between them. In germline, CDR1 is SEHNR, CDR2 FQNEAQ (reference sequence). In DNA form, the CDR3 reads TGTGCCAGCAGCGGGACTGAATATGGCTACACCTTC. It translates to CASSGTEYGYTF.

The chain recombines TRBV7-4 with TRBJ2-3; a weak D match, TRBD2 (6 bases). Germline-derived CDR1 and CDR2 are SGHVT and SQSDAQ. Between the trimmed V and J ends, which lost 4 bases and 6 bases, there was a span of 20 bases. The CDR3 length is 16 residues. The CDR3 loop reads CASSSQRAHLSDTQYF. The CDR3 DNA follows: TGTGCCAGCAGCTCCCAGCGGGCCCACCTCAGTGATACGCAGTATTTT.

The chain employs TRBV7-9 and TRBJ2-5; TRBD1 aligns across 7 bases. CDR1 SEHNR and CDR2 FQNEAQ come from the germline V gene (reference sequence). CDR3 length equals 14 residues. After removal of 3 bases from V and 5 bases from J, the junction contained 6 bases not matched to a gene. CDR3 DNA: TGTGCCAGCAGCTTGAAGGGGGCTGGGGAGACCCAGTACTTC. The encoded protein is CASSLKGAGETQYF.

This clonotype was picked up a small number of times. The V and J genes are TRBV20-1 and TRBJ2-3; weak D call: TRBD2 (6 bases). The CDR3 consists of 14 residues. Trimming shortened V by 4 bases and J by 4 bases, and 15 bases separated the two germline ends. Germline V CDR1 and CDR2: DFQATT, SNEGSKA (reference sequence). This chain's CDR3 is CSAIPGARADTQYF. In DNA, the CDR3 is TGCAGTGCTATCCCGGGAGCACGGGCAGATACGCAGTATTTT.

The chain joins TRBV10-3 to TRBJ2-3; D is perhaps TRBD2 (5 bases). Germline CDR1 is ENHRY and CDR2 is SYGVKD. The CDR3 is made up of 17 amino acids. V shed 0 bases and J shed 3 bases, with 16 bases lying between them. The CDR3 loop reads CAISESGGTGSTDTQYF. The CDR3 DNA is TGTGCCATCAGTGAGTCAGGAGGCACGGGATCGACAGATACGCAGTATTTT.

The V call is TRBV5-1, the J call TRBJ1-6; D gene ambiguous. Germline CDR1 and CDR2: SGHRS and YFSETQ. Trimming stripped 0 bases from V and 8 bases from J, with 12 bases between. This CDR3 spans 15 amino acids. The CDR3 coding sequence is TGCGCCAGCAGCTTGGTCGGGCTTAATGATTCACCCCTCCACTTT. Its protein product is CASSLVGLNDSPLHF.

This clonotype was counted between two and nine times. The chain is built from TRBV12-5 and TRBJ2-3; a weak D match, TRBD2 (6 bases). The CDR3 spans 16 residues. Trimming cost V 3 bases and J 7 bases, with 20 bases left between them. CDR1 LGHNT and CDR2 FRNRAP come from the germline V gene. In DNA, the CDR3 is TGTGCTAGTGGTTTCCGCCTGGGAGGAGACAGAAATACGCAGTATTTT. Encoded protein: CASGFRLGGDRNTQYF.

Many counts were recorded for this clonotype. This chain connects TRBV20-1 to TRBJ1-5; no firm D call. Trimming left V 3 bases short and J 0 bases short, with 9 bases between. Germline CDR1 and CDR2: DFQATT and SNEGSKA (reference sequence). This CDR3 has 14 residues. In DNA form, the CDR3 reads TGCAGTGCTAGTGTCGGGTATAGCAATCAGCCCCAGCATTTT. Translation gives CSASVGYSNQPQHF.

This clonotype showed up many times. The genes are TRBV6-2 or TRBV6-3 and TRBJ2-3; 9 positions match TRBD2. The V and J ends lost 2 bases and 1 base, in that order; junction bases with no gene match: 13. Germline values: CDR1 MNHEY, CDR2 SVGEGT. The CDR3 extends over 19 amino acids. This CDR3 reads CASSYDLASGAPRTDTQYF. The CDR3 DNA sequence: TGTGCCAGCAGTTACGATCTGGCTAGCGGGGCGCCTCGCACAGATACGCAGTATTTT.

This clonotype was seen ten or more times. DNA of the CDR3: TGCAGCGTTGCTCCCTCAGGGGGCTCTGGAAACACCATATATTTT. Protein product: CSVAPSGGSGNTIYF. The chain joins TRBV29-1 to TRBJ1-3; 7 bases match TRBD1. With 4 bases clipped from V and 0 bases from J, the junction kept 6 bases outside the gene matches. CDR3 length: 15 amino acids. Germline V lookup: CDR1 SQVTM, CDR2 ANQGSEA. Together with reference TRBV29-1 and TRBJ1-3, the CDR3 gives the full variable domain: SAVISQKPSRDICQRGTSLTIQCQVDSQVTMMFWYRQQPGQSLTLIATANQGSEATYESGFVIDKFPISRPNLTFSTLTVSNMSPEDSSIYLCSVAPSGGSGNTIYFGEGSWLTVV.

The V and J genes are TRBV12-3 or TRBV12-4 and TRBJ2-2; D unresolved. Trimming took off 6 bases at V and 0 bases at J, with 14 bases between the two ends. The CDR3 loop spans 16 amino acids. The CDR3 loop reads CASSPRRVSNTGELFF. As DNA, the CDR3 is TGTGCCAGCAGCCCCCGAAGGGTTTCGAACACCGGGGAGCTGTTTTTT.

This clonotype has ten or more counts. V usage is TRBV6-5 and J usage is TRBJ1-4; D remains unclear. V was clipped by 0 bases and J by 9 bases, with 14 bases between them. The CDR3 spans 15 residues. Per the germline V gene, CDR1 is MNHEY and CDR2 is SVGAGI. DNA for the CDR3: TGTGCCAGCAGTTACTCCCCTCTCCGAGGGCAAAAACTGTTTTTT. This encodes CASSYSPLRGQKLFF.

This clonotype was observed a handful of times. CDR3 DNA sequence: TGCAGTGCTAGGCCCGCAGCGACCCCGAACACCGGGGAGCTGTTTTTT. This translates into CSARPAATPNTGELFF. V and J are TRBV20-1 and TRBJ2-2, with D hard to call. Germline lookup yields CDR1 DFQATT and CDR2 SNEGSKA (reference sequence). The CDR3 extends over 16 amino acids. Trimming removed 3 bases from V and 0 bases from J, with 14 bases in between.

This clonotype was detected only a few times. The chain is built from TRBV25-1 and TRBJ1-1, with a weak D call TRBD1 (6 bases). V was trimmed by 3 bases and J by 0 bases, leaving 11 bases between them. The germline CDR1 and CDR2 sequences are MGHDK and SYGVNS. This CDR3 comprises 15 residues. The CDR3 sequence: CASSEGGPMNTEAFF. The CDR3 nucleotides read TGTGCCAGCAGTGAGGGGGGCCCGATGAACACTGAAGCTTTCTTT. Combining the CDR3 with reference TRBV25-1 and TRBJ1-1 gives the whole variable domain EADIYQTPRYLVIGTGKKITLECSQTMGHDKMYWYQQDPGMELHLIHYSYGVNSTEKGDLSSESTVSRIRTEHFPLTLESARPSHTSQYLCASSEGGPMNTEAFFGQGTRLTVV.

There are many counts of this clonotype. CDR3 sequence reads: CASSLSDRNSPLHF. CDR3 DNA sequence: TGTGCCAGCAGCCTGTCGGACAGGAATTCACCCCTCCACTTT. This chain links TRBV7-6 with TRBJ1-6; 7 bases fit TRBD1. J lost 7 bases, V lost 5 bases, and 5 bases had no gene match. The CDR3 spans 14 residues. Germline V gives CDR1 SGHVS, CDR2 FNYEAQ.

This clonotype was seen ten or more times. DNA of the CDR3: TGCAGTGCCGGAGGGAATCGGGACACTGAAGCTTTCTTT. It specifies CSAGGNRDTEAFF. The chain carries TRBV20-1 and TRBJ1-1; unclear D gene. V lost 6 bases, J lost 3 bases, and 14 bases lay in between. Germline V CDR1 and CDR2: DFQATT, SNEGSKA (reference sequence). CDR3 size: 13 residues.

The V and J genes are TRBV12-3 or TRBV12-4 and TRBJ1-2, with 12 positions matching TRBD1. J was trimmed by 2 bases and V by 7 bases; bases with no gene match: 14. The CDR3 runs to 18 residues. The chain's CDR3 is CASTPWGTGGARNYGYTF. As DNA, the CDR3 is TGTGCCAGCACCCCTTGGGGGACAGGGGGCGCCAGGAACTATGGCTACACCTTC.

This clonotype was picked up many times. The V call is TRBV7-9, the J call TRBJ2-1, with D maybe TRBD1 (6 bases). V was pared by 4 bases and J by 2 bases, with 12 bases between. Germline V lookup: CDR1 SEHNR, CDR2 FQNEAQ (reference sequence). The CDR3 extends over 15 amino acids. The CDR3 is CASSSQQGPYNEQFF. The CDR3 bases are TGTGCCAGCAGCTCGCAACAGGGACCCTACAATGAGCAGTTCTTC.

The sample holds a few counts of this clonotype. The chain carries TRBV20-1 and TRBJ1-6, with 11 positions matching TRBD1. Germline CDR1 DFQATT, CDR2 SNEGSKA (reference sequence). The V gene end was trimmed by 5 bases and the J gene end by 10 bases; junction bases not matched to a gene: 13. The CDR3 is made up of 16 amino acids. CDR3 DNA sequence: TGCAGTGCTTCCCCAAGTGGACAGGGGGCCGGGTCACCCCTCCACTTT. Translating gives CSASPSGQGAGSPLHF.

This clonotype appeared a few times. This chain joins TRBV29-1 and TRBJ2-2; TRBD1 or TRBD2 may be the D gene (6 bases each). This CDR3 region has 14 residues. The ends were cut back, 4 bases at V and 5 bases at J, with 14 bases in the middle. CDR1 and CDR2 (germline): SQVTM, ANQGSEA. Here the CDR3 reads CSVVQGRSTGELFF. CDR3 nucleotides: TGCAGCGTTGTCCAGGGGAGGAGTACCGGGGAGCTGTTTTTT.